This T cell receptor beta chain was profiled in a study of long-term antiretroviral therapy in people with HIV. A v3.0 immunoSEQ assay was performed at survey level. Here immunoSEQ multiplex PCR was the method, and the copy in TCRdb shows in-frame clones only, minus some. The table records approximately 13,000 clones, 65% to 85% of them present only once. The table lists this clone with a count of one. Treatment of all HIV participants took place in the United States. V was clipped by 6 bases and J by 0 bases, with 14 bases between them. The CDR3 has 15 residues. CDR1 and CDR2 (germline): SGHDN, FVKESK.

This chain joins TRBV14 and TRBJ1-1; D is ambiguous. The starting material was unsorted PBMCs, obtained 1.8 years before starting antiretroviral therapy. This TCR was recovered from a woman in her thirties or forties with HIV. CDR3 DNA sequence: TGTGCCAGCAGTCACACCGGGTATGTGAACACTGAAGCTTTCTTT. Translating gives CASSHTGYVNTEAFF.